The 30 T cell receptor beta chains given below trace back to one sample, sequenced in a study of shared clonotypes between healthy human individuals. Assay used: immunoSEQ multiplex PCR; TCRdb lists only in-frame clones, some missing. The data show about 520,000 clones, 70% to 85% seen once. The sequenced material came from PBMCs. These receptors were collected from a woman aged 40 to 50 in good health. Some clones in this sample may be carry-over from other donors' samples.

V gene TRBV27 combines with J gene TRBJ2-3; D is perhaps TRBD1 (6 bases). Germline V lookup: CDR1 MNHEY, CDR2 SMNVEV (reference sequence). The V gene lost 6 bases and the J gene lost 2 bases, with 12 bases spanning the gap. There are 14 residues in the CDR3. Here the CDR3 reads CASRIGQNTDTQYF. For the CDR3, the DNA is TGTGCCAGCAGAATCGGACAGAACACAGATACGCAGTATTTT.

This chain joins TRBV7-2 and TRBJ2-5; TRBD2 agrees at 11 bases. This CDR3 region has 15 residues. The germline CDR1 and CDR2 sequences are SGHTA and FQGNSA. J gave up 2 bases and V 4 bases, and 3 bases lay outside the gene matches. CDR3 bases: TGTGCCAGCAGCTCGACTAGCGGGGTACAAGAGACCCAGTACTTC. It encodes CASSSTSGVQETQYF.

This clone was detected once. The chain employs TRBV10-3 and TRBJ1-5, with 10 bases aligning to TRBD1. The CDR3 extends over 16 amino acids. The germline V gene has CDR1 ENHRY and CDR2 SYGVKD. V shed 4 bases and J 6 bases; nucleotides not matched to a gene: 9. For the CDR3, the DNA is TGTGCCATCAGTGCCGGGGACAGGGGAGCGGGTCAGCCCCAGCATTTT. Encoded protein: CAISAGDRGAGQPQHF.

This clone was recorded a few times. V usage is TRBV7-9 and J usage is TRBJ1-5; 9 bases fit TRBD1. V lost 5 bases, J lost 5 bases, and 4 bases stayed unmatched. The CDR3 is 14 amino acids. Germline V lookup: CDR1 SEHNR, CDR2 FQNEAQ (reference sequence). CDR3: CASSGDRDDQPQHF. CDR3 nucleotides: TGTGCCAGCAGCGGGGACAGGGACGATCAGCCCCAGCATTTT.

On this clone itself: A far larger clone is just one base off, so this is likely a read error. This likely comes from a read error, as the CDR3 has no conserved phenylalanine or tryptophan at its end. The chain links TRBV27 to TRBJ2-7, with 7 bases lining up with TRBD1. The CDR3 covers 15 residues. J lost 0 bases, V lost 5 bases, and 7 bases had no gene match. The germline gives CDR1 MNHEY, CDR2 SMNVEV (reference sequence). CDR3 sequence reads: CASSPGTAFSYEQYS. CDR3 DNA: TGTGCCAGCAGTCCCGGGACAGCCTTCTCCTACGAGCAGTACTCC.

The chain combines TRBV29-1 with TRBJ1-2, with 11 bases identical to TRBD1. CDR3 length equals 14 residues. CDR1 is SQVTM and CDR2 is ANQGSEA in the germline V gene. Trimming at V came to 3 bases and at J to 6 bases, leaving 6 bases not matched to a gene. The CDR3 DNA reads TGCAGCGTTGATTCATCGGACAGGGGGCATGGCTACACCTTC. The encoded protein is CSVDSSDRGHGYTF. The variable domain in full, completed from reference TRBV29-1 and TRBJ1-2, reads SAVISQKPSRDICQRGTSLTIQCQVDSQVTMMFWYRQQPGQSLTLIATANQGSEATYESGFVIDKFPISRPNLTFSTLTVSNMSPEDSSIYLCSVDSSDRGHGYTFGSGTRLTVV.

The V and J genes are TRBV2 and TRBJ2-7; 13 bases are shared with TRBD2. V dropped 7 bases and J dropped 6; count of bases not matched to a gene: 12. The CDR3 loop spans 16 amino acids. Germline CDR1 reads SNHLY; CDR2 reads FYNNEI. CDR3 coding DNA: TGTGCCAGCAAATCCGGGACTAGCGGGACAGATGCCGAGCAGTACTTC. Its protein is CASKSGTSGTDAEQYF.

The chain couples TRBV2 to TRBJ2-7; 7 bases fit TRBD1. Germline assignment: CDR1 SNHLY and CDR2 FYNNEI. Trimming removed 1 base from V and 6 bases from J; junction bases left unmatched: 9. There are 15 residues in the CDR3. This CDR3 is CASSEEGGGWLEQYF. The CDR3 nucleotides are TGTGCCAGCAGTGAAGAAGGGGGCGGGTGGCTCGAGCAGTACTTC.

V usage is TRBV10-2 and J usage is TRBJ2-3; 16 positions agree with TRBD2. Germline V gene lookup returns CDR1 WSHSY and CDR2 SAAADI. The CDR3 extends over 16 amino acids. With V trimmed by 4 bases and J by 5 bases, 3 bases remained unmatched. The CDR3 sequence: CASSAGLAGGLDTQYF. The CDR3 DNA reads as TGCGCCAGCAGTGCGGGACTAGCGGGAGGGTTAGATACGCAGTATTTT.

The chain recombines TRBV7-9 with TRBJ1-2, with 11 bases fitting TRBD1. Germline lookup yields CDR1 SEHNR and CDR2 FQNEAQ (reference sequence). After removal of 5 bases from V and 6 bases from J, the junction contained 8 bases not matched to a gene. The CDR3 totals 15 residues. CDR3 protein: CASSLRDRGVNGYTF. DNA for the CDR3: TGTGCCAGCAGCCTCCGGGACAGGGGGGTCAATGGCTACACCTTC.

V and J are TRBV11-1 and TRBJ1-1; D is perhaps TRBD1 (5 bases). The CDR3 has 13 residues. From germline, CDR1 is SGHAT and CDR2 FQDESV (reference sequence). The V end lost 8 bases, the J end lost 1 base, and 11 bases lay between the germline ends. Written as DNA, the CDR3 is TGTGCCAGCGGCCGGGACGGGAACACTGAAGCTTTCTTT. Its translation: CASGRDGNTEAFF.

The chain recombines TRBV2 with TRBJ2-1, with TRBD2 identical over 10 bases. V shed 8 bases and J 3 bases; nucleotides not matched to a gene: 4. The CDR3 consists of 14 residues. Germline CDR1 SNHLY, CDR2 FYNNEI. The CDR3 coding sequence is TGTGCCAGCTATCGGACTAGCGGCTACAATGAGCAGTTCTTC. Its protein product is CASYRTSGYNEQFF.

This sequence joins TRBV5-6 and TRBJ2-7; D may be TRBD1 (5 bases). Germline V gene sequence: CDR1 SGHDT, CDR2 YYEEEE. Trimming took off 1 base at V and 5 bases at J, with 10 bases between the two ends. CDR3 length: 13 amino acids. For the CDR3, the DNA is TGTGCCAGCAGCTTGTTAACAGGTAACGAGCAGTACTTC. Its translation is CASSLLTGNEQYF.

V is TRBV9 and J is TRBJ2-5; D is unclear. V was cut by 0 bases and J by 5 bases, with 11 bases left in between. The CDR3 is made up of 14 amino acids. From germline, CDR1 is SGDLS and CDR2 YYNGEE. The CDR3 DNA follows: TGTGCCAGCAGCGTAGCGGTGGGCGGCGAGACCCAGTACTTC. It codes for CASSVAVGGETQYF.

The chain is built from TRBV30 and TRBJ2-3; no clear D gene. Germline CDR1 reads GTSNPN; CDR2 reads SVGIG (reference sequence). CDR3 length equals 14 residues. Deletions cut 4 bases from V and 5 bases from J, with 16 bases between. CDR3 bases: TGTGCCTGGAACTTGGGTCTCGGTATAGATACGCAGTATTTT. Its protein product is CAWNLGLGIDTQYF.

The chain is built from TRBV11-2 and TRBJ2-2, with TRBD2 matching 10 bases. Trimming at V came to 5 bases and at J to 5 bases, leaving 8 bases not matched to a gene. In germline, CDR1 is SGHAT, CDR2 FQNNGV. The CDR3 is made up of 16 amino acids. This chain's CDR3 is CASSPPSGRITGELFF. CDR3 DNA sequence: TGTGCCAGCAGCCCCCCTAGCGGGAGAATAACCGGGGAGCTGTTTTTT. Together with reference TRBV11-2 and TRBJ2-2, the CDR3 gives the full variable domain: EAGVAQSPRYKIIEKRQSVAFWCNPISGHATLYWYQQILGQGPKLLIQFQNNGVVDDSQLPKDRFSAERLKGVDSTLKIQPAKLEDSAVYLCASSPPSGRITGELFFGEGSRLTVL.

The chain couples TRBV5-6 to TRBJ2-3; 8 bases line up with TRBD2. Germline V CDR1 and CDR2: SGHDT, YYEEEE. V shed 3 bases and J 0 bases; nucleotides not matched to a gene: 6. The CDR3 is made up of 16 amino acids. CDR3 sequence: CASSSTSGHSTDTQYF. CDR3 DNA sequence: TGTGCCAGCAGCTCCACTAGCGGTCATAGCACAGATACGCAGTATTTT.

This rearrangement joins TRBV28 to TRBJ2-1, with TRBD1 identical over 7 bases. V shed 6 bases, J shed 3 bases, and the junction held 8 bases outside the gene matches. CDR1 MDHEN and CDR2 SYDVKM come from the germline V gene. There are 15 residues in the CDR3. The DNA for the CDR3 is TGTGCCAGCAGCCCGTTAGACAGGGACTACAATGAGCAGTTCTTC. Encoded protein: CASSPLDRDYNEQFF.

The CDR3 here is CASSEGVKGYGYTF. In nucleotides, the CDR3 is TGTGCCAGCAGTGAAGGGGTAAAGGGCTATGGCTACACCTTC. The J gene is TRBJ1-2, the V gene TRBV2; no reliable D call. Trimming took 1 base from V and 4 from J, leaving 10 bases between them. In germline, CDR1 is SNHLY, CDR2 FYNNEI. This CDR3 spans 14 amino acids.

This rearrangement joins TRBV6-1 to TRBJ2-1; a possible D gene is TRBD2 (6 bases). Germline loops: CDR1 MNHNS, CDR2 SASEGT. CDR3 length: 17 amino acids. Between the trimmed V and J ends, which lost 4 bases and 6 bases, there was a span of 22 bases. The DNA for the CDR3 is TGTGCCAGCAGTGTAGCACCGTCGGGAGTAGAGGGCAATGAGCAGTTCTTC. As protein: CASSVAPSGVEGNEQFF.

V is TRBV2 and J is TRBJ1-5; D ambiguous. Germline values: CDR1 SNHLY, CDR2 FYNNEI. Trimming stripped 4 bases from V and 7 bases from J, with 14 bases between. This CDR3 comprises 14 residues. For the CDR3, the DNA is TGTGCCAGCAGTGTTGAGGCCGTGGGCCAGCCCCAGCATTTT. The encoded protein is CASSVEAVGQPQHF.

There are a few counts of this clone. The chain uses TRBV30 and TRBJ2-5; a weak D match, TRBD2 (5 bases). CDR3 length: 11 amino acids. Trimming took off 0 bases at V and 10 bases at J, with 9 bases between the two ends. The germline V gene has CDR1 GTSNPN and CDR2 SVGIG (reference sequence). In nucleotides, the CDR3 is TGTGCCTGGAGTGTAGAGGGTGGCCAGTACTTC. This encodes CAWSVEGGQYF.

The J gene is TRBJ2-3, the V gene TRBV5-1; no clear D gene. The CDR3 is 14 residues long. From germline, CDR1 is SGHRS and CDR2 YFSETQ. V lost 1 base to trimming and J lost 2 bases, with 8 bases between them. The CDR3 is CASSLLQSTDTQYF. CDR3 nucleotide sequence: TGCGCCAGCAGCTTGCTTCAGTCCACAGATACGCAGTATTTT.

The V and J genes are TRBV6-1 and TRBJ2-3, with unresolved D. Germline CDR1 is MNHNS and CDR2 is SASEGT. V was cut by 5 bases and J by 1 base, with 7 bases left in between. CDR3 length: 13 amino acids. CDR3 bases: TGTGCCAGCAGTAGACTGGGCACAGATACGCAGTATTTT. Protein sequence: CASSRLGTDTQYF.

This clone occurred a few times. The chain's CDR3 is CASRGTSGRAADTQYF. CDR3 bases: TGTGCCAGCAGGGGGACTAGCGGGAGGGCCGCAGATACGCAGTATTTT. The chain links TRBV7-9 to TRBJ2-3; 16 bases are a match to TRBD2. Germline-derived CDR1 and CDR2 are SEHNR and FQNEAQ (reference sequence). J was trimmed by 4 bases and V by 6 bases; bases with no gene match: 4. The CDR3 consists of 16 residues.

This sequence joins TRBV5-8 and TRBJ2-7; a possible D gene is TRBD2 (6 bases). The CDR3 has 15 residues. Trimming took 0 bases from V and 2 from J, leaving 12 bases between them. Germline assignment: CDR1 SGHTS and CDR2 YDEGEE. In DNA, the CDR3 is TGTGCCAGCAGCTTGGGGAGGGACCACACCTACGAGCAGTACTTC. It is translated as CASSLGRDHTYEQYF.

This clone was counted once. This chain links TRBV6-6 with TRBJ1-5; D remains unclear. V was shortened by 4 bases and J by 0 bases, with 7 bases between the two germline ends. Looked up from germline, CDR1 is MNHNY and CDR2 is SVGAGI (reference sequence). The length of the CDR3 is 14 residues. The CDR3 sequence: CASSSRDSNQPQHF. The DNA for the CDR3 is TGTGCCAGCAGTTCCAGAGATAGCAATCAGCCCCAGCATTTT.

CDR3 residues: CASSSGGLAGVLGRSYNEQFF. Here the CDR3 DNA reads TGTGCCAGCAGTTCGGGCGGGCTAGCGGGAGTCCTAGGACGCTCCTACAATGAGCAGTTCTTC. V is TRBV28 and J is TRBJ2-1; 10 nucleotides align to TRBD2. Losses at the gene ends were 4 bases for V and 0 bases for J; bases not matched to a gene: 18. CDR1 is MDHEN, CDR2 SYDVKM, per germline. This CDR3 region has 21 residues.

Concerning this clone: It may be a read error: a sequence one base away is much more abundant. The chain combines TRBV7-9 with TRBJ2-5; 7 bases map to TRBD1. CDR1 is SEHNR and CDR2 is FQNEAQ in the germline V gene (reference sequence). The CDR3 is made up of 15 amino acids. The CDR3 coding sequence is TGTGCCAGCAGATCAAGACAGGGCACCCAAGAGGCCCAGTACTTC. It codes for CASRSRQGTQEAQYF. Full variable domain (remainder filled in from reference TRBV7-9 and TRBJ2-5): DTGVSQNPRHKITKRGQNVTFRCDPISEHNRLYWYRQTLGQGPEFLTYFQNEAQLEKSRLLSDRFSAERPKGSFSTLEIQRTEQGDSAMYLCASRSRQGTQEAQYFGPGTRLLVL.

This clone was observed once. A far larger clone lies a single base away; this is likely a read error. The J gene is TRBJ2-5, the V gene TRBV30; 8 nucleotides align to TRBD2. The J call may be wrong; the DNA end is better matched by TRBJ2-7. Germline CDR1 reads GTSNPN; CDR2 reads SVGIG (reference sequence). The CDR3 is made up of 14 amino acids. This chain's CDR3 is CAWSRGLVIYEQYF. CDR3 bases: TGTGCCTGGAGTAGGGGACTAGTGATATACGAGCAGTACTTC.